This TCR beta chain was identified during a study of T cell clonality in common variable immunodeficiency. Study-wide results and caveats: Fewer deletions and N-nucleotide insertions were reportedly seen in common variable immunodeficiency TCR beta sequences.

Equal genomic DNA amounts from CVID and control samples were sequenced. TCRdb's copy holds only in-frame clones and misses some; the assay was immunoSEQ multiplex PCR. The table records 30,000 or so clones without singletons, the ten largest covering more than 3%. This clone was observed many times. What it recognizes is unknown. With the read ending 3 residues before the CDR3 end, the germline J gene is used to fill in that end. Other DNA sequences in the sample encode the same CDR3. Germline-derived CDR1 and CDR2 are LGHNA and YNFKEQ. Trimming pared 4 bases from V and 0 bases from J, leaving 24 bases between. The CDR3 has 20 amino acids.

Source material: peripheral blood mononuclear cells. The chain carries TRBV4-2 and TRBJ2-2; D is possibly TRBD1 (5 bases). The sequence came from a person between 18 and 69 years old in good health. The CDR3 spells CASSPTVRPITGANTGELFF. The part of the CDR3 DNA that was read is TGTGCCAGCAGCCCCACCGTCCGTCCTATCACAGGAGCGAACACCGGGGAG.